These 17 T cell receptor beta chains were sequenced from one sample in a study of circulating CD8 cells and anti-PD-1 response in melanoma. From live CD3+CD8+TCRalphabeta+ cells, four PD-1 and/or TIGIT subsets were sorted. Using approximately 15 ng of total RNA, TCR libraries were made with the QIAseq Immune Repertoire TCR panel. TCRdb itself ran the reads through MiXCR, one entry per CDR3 protein. The sample holds roughly 940 distinct CDR3 sequences, more than 7.5% seen once. This material consisted of CD8+ T cells from PBMCs, taken at baseline or after one month of anti-PD-1 therapy (not recorded which). Receptor source: a human donor with melanoma.

Within the sample, this clonotype is medium-sized. The rearrangement joins TRBV19 to TRBJ2-2; 10 bases agree with TRBD1. J was trimmed by 7 bases and V by 3 bases; bases with no gene match: 5. Germline V gene sequence: CDR1 LNHDA, CDR2 SQIVND (reference sequence). The length of the CDR3 is 15 residues. CDR3 loop: CASSIVTGGGGELFF. As DNA, the CDR3 is TGTGCCAGTAGTATTGTGACAGGGGGCGGCGGGGAGCTGTTTTTT.

This clonotype is termed large. The V and J genes are TRBV25-1 and TRBJ2-7; possibly TRBD2 for D (5 bases). Germline CDR1 and CDR2: MGHDK and SYGVNS. Trimming left V 8 bases short and J 5 bases short, with 10 bases between. CDR3 size: 11 residues. The CDR3 DNA reads TGTGCCAGCGGAGTTAGCGACGAGCAGTACTTC. As protein: CASGVSDEQYF.

In its sample, this clonotype ranks as large (0.1 to 1%). The rearrangement joins TRBV19 to TRBJ2-1; 12 bases are a match to TRBD2. From germline, CDR1 is LNHDA and CDR2 SQIVND (reference sequence). V lost 6 bases, J lost 5 bases, and 5 bases stayed unmatched. This CDR3 comprises 15 residues. The CDR3 nucleotides read TGTGCCAGTAGCTTACTAGCGGGGGGAAACAATGAGCAGTTCTTC. Its translation is CASSLLAGGNNEQFF.

This clonotype is labeled large. The rearrangement uses TRBV9 and TRBJ2-1; D is unresolved. The germline CDR1 and CDR2 sequences are SGDLS and YYNGEE. This CDR3 is 14 amino acids long. Trimming stripped 0 bases from V and 3 bases from J, with 7 bases between. Here the CDR3 DNA reads TGTGCCAGCAGCGTAGGGAGCGACTACAATGAGCAGTTCTTC. Protein sequence: CASSVGSDYNEQFF.

This clonotype is deemed large. The chain carries TRBV12-3 or TRBV12-4 and TRBJ1-5; D call uncertain. The V and J ends lost 4 bases and 4 bases respectively, with 14 bases between them. This CDR3 is built from 15 residues. The CDR3 bases are TGTGCCAGCAGTTCCGACATGTCTCGGAATCAGCCCCAGCATTTT. It translates to CASSSDMSRNQPQHF.

The rearrangement uses TRBV19 and TRBJ2-7; possibly TRBD2 for D (5 bases). The V gene's germline CDR1 is LNHDA and CDR2 SQIVND (reference sequence). V lost 8 bases and J lost 1, with 15 bases in between. This CDR3 comprises 14 residues. The CDR3 DNA reads as TGTGCCAGTGAACCGGGAACGGGGTCCTACGAGCAGTACTTC. Translation: CASEPGTGSYEQYF.

This clonotype is judged large. The rearrangement links TRBV19 to TRBJ2-7, with 9 bases identical to TRBD1. The CDR3 length is 14 residues. Germline-derived CDR1 and CDR2 are LNHDA and SQIVND (reference sequence). J lost 3 bases, V lost 3 bases, and 3 bases had no gene match. The CDR3 DNA is TGTGCCAGTAGTATGGGGACAGGGTTCTACGAGCAGTACTTC. Amino acids: CASSMGTGFYEQYF.

This rearrangement joins TRBV19 to TRBJ2-1, with 15 bases fitting TRBD2. This CDR3 has 15 residues. V dropped 4 bases and J dropped 8; count of bases not matched to a gene: 3. Germline CDR1 and CDR2: LNHDA and SQIVND (reference sequence). CDR3 in amino acids: CASSRGLAGGDEQFF. The CDR3 region has the DNA TGTGCCAGTAGTAGGGGACTAGCGGGGGGCGATGAGCAGTTCTTC.

In DNA, the CDR3 is TGCAGCGCTGTGGGACAGGGAGCAACAGATACGCAGTATTTT. This gives the protein CSAVGQGATDTQYF. The chain links TRBV29-1 to TRBJ2-3, with 9 bases fitting TRBD1. The CDR3 covers 14 residues. CDR1 is SQVTM, CDR2 ANQGSEA, per germline. J lost 3 bases, V lost 7 bases, and 8 bases had no gene match.

This clonotype rates as medium-sized (0.01 to 0.1%). The V call is TRBV13, the J call TRBJ2-7, with D perhaps matching TRBD1 or TRBD2 (5 bases each). The V end lost 5 bases, the J end lost 0 bases, and 14 bases lay between the germline ends. This CDR3 has 15 amino acids. The germline CDR1 and CDR2 sequences are PRHDT and FYEKMQ (reference sequence). CDR3 amino acids: CASSPPGAVSYEQYF. DNA for the CDR3: TGTGCCAGCAGCCCACCCGGGGCAGTCTCCTACGAGCAGTACTTC. Supplemented by reference TRBV13 and TRBJ2-7, the full variable domain reads AAGVIQSPRHLIKEKRETATLKCYPIPRHDTVYWYQQGPGQDPQFLISFYEKMQSDKGSIPDRFSAQQFSDYHSELNMSSLELGDSALYFCASSPPGAVSYEQYFGPGTRLTVT.

This clonotype qualifies as medium-sized (0.01 to 0.1%). The chain recombines TRBV2 with TRBJ2-1; 7 bases line up with TRBD1. Germline V gene lookup returns CDR1 SNHLY and CDR2 FYNNEI. This CDR3 has 16 residues. Losses at the gene ends were 2 bases for V and 4 bases for J; bases not matched to a gene: 8. This CDR3 reads CASSEQGVPGYNEQFF. The CDR3 DNA reads TGTGCCAGCAGTGAACAGGGGGTCCCGGGGTACAATGAGCAGTTCTTC.

This clonotype is labeled as medium-sized. The V and J genes are TRBV28 and TRBJ1-5, with D possibly matching TRBD1 (6 bases). The V and J ends lost 6 bases and 4 bases respectively, with 13 bases between them. The CDR3 runs to 14 residues. Per the germline V gene, CDR1 is MDHEN and CDR2 is SYDVKM. The CDR3, as DNA: TGTGCCAGCAGCGATGGGACATCTAATCAGCCCCAGCATTTT. Translation: CASSDGTSNQPQHF.

This clonotype rates as medium-sized. The chain carries TRBV27 and TRBJ2-1; D not certain. The CDR3 has 15 amino acids. Trimming left V 2 bases short and J 2 bases short, with 10 bases between. The germline V gene has CDR1 MNHEY and CDR2 SMNVEV (reference sequence). CDR3 residues: CASSLTGGTYNEQFF. CDR3 bases: TGTGCCAGCAGTTTAACTGGCGGAACCTACAATGAGCAGTTCTTC.

This clonotype counts as medium-sized (0.01 to 0.1%). V is TRBV20-1 and J is TRBJ2-1; D perhaps matches TRBD1 (5 bases). CDR3 size: 12 residues. CDR1 and CDR2 from the germline V gene are DFQATT and SNEGSKA (reference sequence). V lost 4 bases and J 4 bases, leaving 8 bases between the germline ends. The CDR3 region has the DNA TGCAGTGCTATGGGGCCTTACAATGAGCAGTTCTTC. Translating gives CSAMGPYNEQFF.

Judged by abundance, this clonotype is medium-sized. CDR3 DNA: TGCAGCGTTGTCAACAATGAGCAGTTCTTC. Amino acids: CSVVNNEQFF. This chain connects TRBV29-1 to TRBJ2-1, with D hard to call. The length of the CDR3 is 10 residues. Germline V gene data show CDR1 as SQVTM and CDR2 as ANQGSEA. V was trimmed by 4 bases and J by 5 bases, leaving 3 bases between them.

The CDR3 DNA is TGTGCCAGTAGTATTATGTCGGGGGGCTCAAATGAGCAGTTCTTC. Its protein product is CASSIMSGGSNEQFF. The V gene is TRBV19, the J gene TRBJ2-1; D may be TRBD2 (7 bases). V was clipped by 3 bases and J by 7 bases, with 16 bases between them. The CDR3 is made up of 15 amino acids. The germline V gene encodes CDR1 LNHDA and CDR2 SQIVND (reference sequence).

This clonotype is classed as medium-sized (0.01 to 0.1%). The chain is built from TRBV9 and TRBJ1-1; D might be TRBD1 (5 bases). The CDR3 extends over 14 amino acids. Per germline, CDR1 SGDLS and CDR2 YYNGEE. V was cut by 0 bases and J by 5 bases, with 11 bases left in between. In DNA, the CDR3 is TGTGCCAGCAGCGTAGGGCCAGGGAGGACTGAAGCTTTCTTT. Protein sequence: CASSVGPGRTEAFF.